Reported below is one TCR beta chain. Germline loops: CDR1 MNHEY, CDR2 SVGAGI. Trimming cost V 2 bases and J 2 bases; bases outside gene matches: 3. The CDR3 extends over 15 amino acids. The protocol was immunoSEQ multiplex PCR, while the TCRdb copy is restricted to in-frame clones and leaves out a portion. The profile shows under 100,000 clones, around four fifths of them singletons. This specimen belongs to a study of blood T cell repertoires in COVID-19. This chain links TRBV6-5 with TRBJ1-3; 7 positions match TRBD1. The sample taken for sequencing was peripheral blood. The receptor was isolated from a man aged 50 to 59 with acute or convalescent COVID-19. CDR3 bases: TGTGCCAGCAGTTACGATCAGGGGGCTGGAAACACCATATATTTT. It translates to CASSYDQGAGNTIYF.